This TCR beta chain was identified during a study of T cells in Graves' hyperthyroidism and ophthalmopathy. Study at large: The initial diagnosis was the point when peripheral blood was collected, ahead of any treatment. The study's findings and limits: Blood also carried most thyroid clonotypes expanded above 0.001. Researchers report that a 13 V-J model separated ophthalmopathy from stable hyperthyroidism.

Comment on this clonotype: Its antigen is unknown. A read error may be the cause here, since a much bigger clone is one base away.

Germline V gene data show CDR1 as SNHLY and CDR2 as FYNNEI. Trimming cost V 5 bases and J 5 bases, with 15 bases left between them. The CDR3 has 14 amino acids. Amplification targeted TCR beta CDR3 regions from RNA transcripts. The primer set for the first-round RT-PCR of the TCR CDR3 was HTBI. Using its own MiXCR run on the multiplex PCR reads, TCRdb lists one record per CDR3 protein. The data hold roughly 420,000 distinct CDR3 sequences, with around 15% observed a single time. Exclusion of patients followed from uncontrolled infection, other autoimmune disease, pregnancy or lactation. The receptor was isolated from a woman aged 18 to 35 with Graves' hyperthyroidism. The source material was blood. The J gene is TRBJ1-1, the V gene TRBV2; a weak D match, TRBD1 (6 bases). For the CDR3, the DNA is TGTGCCAGCAGTCCAGGGGACTTTCAAACTGAAGCTTTCTTT. This gives the protein CASSPGDFQTEAFF.